A selection of T cell receptor beta chains follows, all from one sample in a study of identifying expanded T cells in peripheral blood. Sequencing was performed with immunoSEQ multiplex PCR; in TCRdb, only in-frame clones are kept and a portion is missing. The sample has under 100,000 clones; roughly 81% are singletons. The sequencing input was blood. These receptors came from a person aged 18 to 69 in good health. Both conserved end residues are part of each CDR3. A D gene is named only where the DNA matches it firmly. Size tells how often a clone was seen (once, few, many) or the class of an expanded clone, and some rows leave it out.

clone_size	d_call	v_call	j_call	cdr3_aa	cdr3_nt
-	TRBD1	TRBV18	TRBJ1-5	CASSRDRGQDQPQHF	TGTGCCAGCTCACGCGACCGGGGACAGGATCAGCCCCAGCATTTT
once	TRBD1	TRBV7-2	TRBJ1-5	CASSLGGTGGSNQPQHF	TGTGCCAGCAGCTTAGGCGGGACAGGCGGTAGCAATCAGCCCCAGCATTTT
-	-	TRBV9	TRBJ2-1	CASSAMDQRRYNEQFF	TGTGCCAGCAGCGCTATGGACCAGAGACGGTACAATGAGCAGTTCTTC
-	-	TRBV7-9	TRBJ1-2	CASSLAGEGYTF	TGTGCCAGCAGCTTGGCAGGGGAAGGCTACACCTTC
-	-	TRBV9	TRBJ2-7	CASSVGQGDLAYF	TGTGCCAGCAGCGTAGGGCAGGGGGACTTGGCGTACTTC
-	-	TRBV6-5	TRBJ1-2	CASSLDANYGYTF	TGTGCCAGCAGTTTAGATGCAAACTATGGCTACACCTTC
-	-	TRBV7-3	TRBJ2-6	CASSLTGASSGANVLTF	TGTGCCAGCAGCCTAACCGGGGCCAGCTCTGGGGCCAACGTCCTGACTTTC
once	TRBD1	TRBV7-2	TRBJ1-2	CASSSRGGYGYTF	TGTGCCAGCAGCTCCAGGGGGGGGTATGGCTACACCTTC
-	-	TRBV7-6	TRBJ2-2	CASSTDAGELFF	TGTGCCAGCAGCACAGACGCCGGGGAGCTGTTTTTT
few	-	TRBV5-1	TRBJ2-7	CASSLVISYEQYF	TGCGCCAGCAGCTTGGTCATCTCCTACGAGCAGTACTTC
few	-	TRBV2	TRBJ1-1	CASTEAFTEAFF	TGTGCCAGCACGGAGGCCTTCACTGAAGCTTTCTTT
-	TRBD1	TRBV7-9	TRBJ2-1	CASSPQGAAGNEQFF	TGTGCCAGCAGCCCACAGGGGGCGGCTGGCAATGAGCAGTTCTTC
-	TRBD1	TRBV7-9	TRBJ1-2	CASSQDRVVGGYTF	TGTGCCAGCAGTCAAGACAGGGTGGTAGGTGGCTACACCTTC
-	TRBD1	TRBV7-2	TRBJ1-1	CASSLNSGGKNTEAFF	TGTGCCAGCAGCTTAAATTCAGGGGGAAAGAACACTGAAGCTTTCTTT
-	-	TRBV6-5	TRBJ1-1	CASSPGSTAGVAFF	TGTGCCAGCAGCCCCGGCTCCACCGCGGGGGTGGCTTTCTTT
-	-	TRBV6-1	TRBJ1-5	CASSEFGPGANQPQHF	TGTGCCAGCAGTGAATTCGGGCCGGGGGCTAATCAGCCCCAGCATTTT
-	-	TRBV6-5	TRBJ2-7	CASSSSGTSSYEQYF	-
-	-	TRBV6-1	TRBJ2-2	CASSEGSQGTGELFF	TGTGCCAGCAGTGAAGGTAGTCAGGGGACCGGGGAGCTGTTTTTT
once	-	TRBV7-2	TRBJ2-5	CASSLQGRGETQYF	TGTGCCAGCAGCTTACAGGGAAGGGGGGAGACCCAGTACTTC
-	TRBD1	TRBV5-1	TRBJ2-1	CASSFAGTGNRGSEQFF	TGCGCCAGCAGCTTTGCCGGGACAGGGAACCGAGGCAGTGAGCAGTTCTTC
-	-	TRBV4-1	TRBJ2-3	CASSGYDKIRDLSTDTQYF	TGCGCCAGCAGCGGGTACGATAAAATACGGGACCTAAGCACAGATACGCAGTATTTT
-	TRBD1	TRBV6-6	TRBJ1-5	CASTAKWDRHQPQHF	TGTGCCAGCACCGCAAAATGGGACAGACATCAGCCCCAGCATTTT
-	-	TRBV19	TRBJ2-1	CASSLGVGSNEQFF	TGTGCCAGTAGTCTGGGTGTAGGGTCCAATGAGCAGTTCTTC
-	-	TRBV7-7	TRBJ1-1	CASSRTINSEAFF	TGTGCCAGCAGCCGAACGATAAACAGTGAAGCTTTCTTT
-	TRBD2	TRBV5-4	TRBJ2-3	CASSLIPTSGGTDTQYF	TGTGCCAGCAGCTTAATCCCGACTAGCGGGGGCACAGATACGCAGTATTTT
-	TRBD1	TRBV27	TRBJ2-5	CASSLWTGGQETQYF	TGTGCCAGCAGTTTATGGACAGGGGGCCAAGAGACCCAGTACTTC
-	TRBD2	TRBV18	TRBJ2-2	CASSPAGAPNTGELFF	TGTGCCAGCTCACCAGCGGGAGCCCCGAACACCGGGGAGCTGTTTTTT
-	-	TRBV10-3	TRBJ2-5	CAISEDSETQYF	TGTGCCATCAGTGAGGATTCGGAGACCCAGTACTTC
-	-	TRBV29-1	TRBJ2-7	CSVATSRHEQYF	TGCAGCGTTGCAACTAGTCGGCACGAGCAGTACTTC
-	TRBD1	TRBV4-1	TRBJ1-1	CASSHGKGQLYTEAFF	TGCGCCAGCAGCCACGGAAAGGGACAGCTCTACACTGAAGCTTTCTTT
-	TRBD2	TRBV29-1	TRBJ2-3	CSVEPPEGILAGTDTQYF	TGCAGCGTTGAGCCCCCCGAGGGTATTCTAGCGGGGACAGATACGCAGTATTTT
-	TRBD1	TRBV28	TRBJ1-5	CASSWDRGSGGSNQPQHF	TGTGCCAGCAGTTGGGACAGGGGGTCGGGTGGTAGCAATCAGCCCCAGCATTTT
few	-	TRBV30	TRBJ1-2	CAWSSGDGFYGYTF	TGTGCCTGGAGTAGCGGGGACGGCTTCTATGGCTACACCTTC
-	TRBD2	TRBV4-3	TRBJ2-3	CASSPGAGPSRGTDTQYF	TGCGCCAGCAGCCCGGGAGCGGGGCCGTCACGAGGCACAGATACGCAGTATTTT